Below, 10 T cell receptor beta chains from the same sample are listed, as sequenced in a study of T cell responses to AZD1222 COVID-19 vaccine. Produced via immunoSEQ multiplex PCR; TCRdb's table is partial and in-frame only. The sample yields under 150,000 clones, roughly 90% seen once. The sequencing used peripheral blood, collected 28 days after the second AZD1222 dose. These receptors originate from an adult who received the AZD1222 COVID-19 vaccine.

The J gene is TRBJ2-2, the V gene TRBV6-2 or TRBV6-3; 10 nucleotides match TRBD1. This CDR3 is 15 amino acids long. Germline V gene data show CDR1 as MNHEY and CDR2 as SVGEGT. The J segment lost 6 bases and the V segment lost 5 bases, leaving 6 bases of the junction unmatched. For the CDR3, the DNA is TGTGCCAGCAGTAGACAGGGGGCGGAATCCGGGGAGCTGTTTTTT. Residues: CASSRQGAESGELFF.

The V call is TRBV19, the J call TRBJ1-5, with TRBD1 matching over 9 bases. Germline CDR1 is LNHDA and CDR2 is SQIVND (reference sequence). There are 15 residues in the CDR3. J gave up 0 bases and V 6 bases, and 3 bases lay outside the gene matches. The CDR3 region is CASSPGQGSNQPQHF. The CDR3 nucleotides are TGTGCCAGTAGCCCGGGACAGGGTAGCAATCAGCCCCAGCATTTT.

The chain combines TRBV18 with TRBJ1-1; 12 nucleotides line up with TRBD1. V dropped 2 bases and J dropped 5; count of bases not matched to a gene: 12. The CDR3 is 18 amino acids. Germline CDR1 reads KGHSH; CDR2 reads LQKENI. The CDR3 nucleotides are TGTGCCAGCTCACCAGTAATAGGGGACAGGGGGCAGGAGACTGAAGCTTTCTTT. It encodes CASSPVIGDRGQETEAFF.

CDR3 in DNA: TGTGCCAGCAGCCAATCAAGGCTAGGACAGGCGCCCCAGCATTTT. Protein: CASSQSRLGQAPQHF. The chain joins TRBV7-2 to TRBJ1-5; 7 bases fit TRBD1. The V gene end was trimmed by 5 bases and the J gene end by 9 bases; junction bases not matched to a gene: 13. This CDR3 is 15 amino acids long. Germline CDR1 SGHTA, CDR2 FQGNSA.

The chain carries TRBV19 and TRBJ1-5, with D uncertain. This CDR3 is built from 15 residues. Trimming stripped 9 bases from V and 0 bases from J, with 15 bases between. Germline V gene sequence: CDR1 LNHDA, CDR2 SQIVND (reference sequence). The CDR3 region has the DNA TGTGCCAGCCACCTACAGCGGAATAGCAATCAGCCCCAGCATTTT. Its translation: CASHLQRNSNQPQHF.

V and J are TRBV29-1 and TRBJ2-6; D is tentatively TRBD1 or TRBD2 (5 bases each). This CDR3 contains 13 residues. Trimming removed 6 bases at V and 7 bases at J, with 13 bases between. Germline V lookup: CDR1 SQVTM, CDR2 ANQGSEA. This CDR3 reads CSVGTAPANVLTF. In DNA, the CDR3 is TGCAGCGTAGGGACGGCTCCCGCCAACGTCCTGACTTTC.

The chain uses TRBV28 and TRBJ2-3, with D unclear. Germline loops: CDR1 MDHEN, CDR2 SYDVKM. Trimming pared 2 bases from V and 2 bases from J, leaving 8 bases between. The CDR3 length is 14 residues. This chain's CDR3 is CASSLGRNTDTQYF. CDR3 nucleotide sequence: TGTGCCAGCAGTTTAGGACGGAACACAGATACGCAGTATTTT.

V gene TRBV2 combines with J gene TRBJ2-1; TRBD2 matches 7 bases. Germline loops: CDR1 SNHLY, CDR2 FYNNEI. The CDR3 extends over 13 amino acids. J was trimmed by 6 bases and V by 5 bases; bases with no gene match: 4. The CDR3 DNA sequence: TGTGCCAGCAGTCGGGACTACACCAATGAGCAGTTCTTC. It is translated as CASSRDYTNEQFF.

This clone has more than one count but fewer than ten. The rearrangement links TRBV7-2 to TRBJ2-4; weak D call: TRBD2 (7 bases). CDR1 and CDR2 from the germline V gene are SGHTA and FQGNSA. The V end was cut by 5 bases, the J end by 8 bases, with 16 bases between. The CDR3 contains 14 residues. CDR3 in DNA: TGTGCCAGCAGCCCCGGGGAGGGGGGGCACATTCAGTACTTC. It is translated as CASSPGEGGHIQYF.

The rearrangement uses TRBV9 and TRBJ1-6, with a possible D match to TRBD1 (5 bases). CDR1 and CDR2 (germline): SGDLS, YYNGEE. The CDR3 is 15 amino acids. V lost 2 bases to trimming and J lost 10 bases, with 16 bases between them. The CDR3 sequence is CASSVSRDFGSPLHF. In DNA form, the CDR3 reads TGTGCCAGCAGCGTTTCCCGGGACTTTGGGTCACCCCTCCACTTT. Variable domain in full (rest from reference TRBV9 and TRBJ1-6): DSGVTQTPKHLITATGQRVTLRCSPRSGDLSVYWYQQSLDQGLQFLIQYYNGEERAKGNILERFSAQQFPDLHSELNLSSLELGDSALYFCASSVSRDFGSPLHFGNGTRLTVT.